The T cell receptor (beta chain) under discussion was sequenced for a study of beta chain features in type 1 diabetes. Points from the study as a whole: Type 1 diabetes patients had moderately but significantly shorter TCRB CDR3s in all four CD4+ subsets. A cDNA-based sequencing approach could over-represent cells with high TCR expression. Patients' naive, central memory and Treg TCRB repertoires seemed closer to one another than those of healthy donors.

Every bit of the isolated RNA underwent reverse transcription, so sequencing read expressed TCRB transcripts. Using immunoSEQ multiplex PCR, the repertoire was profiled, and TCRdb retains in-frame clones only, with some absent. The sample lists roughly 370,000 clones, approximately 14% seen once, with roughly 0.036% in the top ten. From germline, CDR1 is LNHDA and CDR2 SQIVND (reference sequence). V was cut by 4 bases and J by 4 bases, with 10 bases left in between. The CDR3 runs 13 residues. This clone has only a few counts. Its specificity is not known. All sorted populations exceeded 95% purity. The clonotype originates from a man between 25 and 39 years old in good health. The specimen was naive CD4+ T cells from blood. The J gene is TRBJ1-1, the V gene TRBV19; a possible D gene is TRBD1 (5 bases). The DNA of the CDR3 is TGTGCCAGTAGTAGGGGACGGGTCACTGAAGCTTTCTTT. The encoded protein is CASSRGRVTEAFF.